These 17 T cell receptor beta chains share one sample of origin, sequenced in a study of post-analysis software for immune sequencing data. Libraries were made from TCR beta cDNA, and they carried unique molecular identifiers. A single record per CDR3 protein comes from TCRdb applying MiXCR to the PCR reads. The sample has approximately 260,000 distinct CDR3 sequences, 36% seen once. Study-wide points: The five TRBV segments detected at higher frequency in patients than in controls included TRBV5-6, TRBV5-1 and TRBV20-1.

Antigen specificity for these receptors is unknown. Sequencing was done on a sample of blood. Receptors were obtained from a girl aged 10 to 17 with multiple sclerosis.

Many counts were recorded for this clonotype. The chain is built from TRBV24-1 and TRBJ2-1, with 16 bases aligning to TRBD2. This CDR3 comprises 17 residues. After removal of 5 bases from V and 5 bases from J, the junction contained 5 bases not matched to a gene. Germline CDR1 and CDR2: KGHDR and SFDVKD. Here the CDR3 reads CATSGPGTSGRDNEQFF. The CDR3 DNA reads TGTGCCACCAGTGGTCCCGGGACTAGCGGGAGGGACAATGAGCAGTTCTTC.

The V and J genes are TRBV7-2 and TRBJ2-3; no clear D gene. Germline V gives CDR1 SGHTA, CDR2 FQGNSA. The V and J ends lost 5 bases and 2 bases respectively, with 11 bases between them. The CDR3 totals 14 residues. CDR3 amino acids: CASSPHVSTDTQYF. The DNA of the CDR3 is TGTGCCAGCAGCCCCCATGTCTCCACAGATACGCAGTATTTT.

For the CDR3, the DNA is TGCAGTGCCGTACGACAGTCGCCCAGTGATACGCAGTATTTT. It encodes CSAVRQSPSDTQYF. The rearrangement links TRBV20-1 to TRBJ2-3, with D perhaps matching TRBD1 (5 bases). This CDR3 contains 14 residues. The germline gives CDR1 DFQATT, CDR2 SNEGSKA (reference sequence). With 6 bases removed from V and 6 bases from J, the gap between germline ends came to 19 bases.

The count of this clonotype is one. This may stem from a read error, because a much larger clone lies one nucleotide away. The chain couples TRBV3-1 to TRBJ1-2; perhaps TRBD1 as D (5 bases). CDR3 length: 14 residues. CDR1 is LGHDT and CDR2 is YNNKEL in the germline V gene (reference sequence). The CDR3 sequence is CASSLPGTLYGHTF. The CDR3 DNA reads TGTGCCAGCAGCCTGCCGGGGACCCTCTATGGCCACACCTTC.

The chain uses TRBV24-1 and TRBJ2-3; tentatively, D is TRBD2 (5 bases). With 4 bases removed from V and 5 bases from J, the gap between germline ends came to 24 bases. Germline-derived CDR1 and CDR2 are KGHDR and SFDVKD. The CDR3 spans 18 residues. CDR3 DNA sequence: TGTGCCACCAGTGACCCATACCAGGATCGGCCCGCGGGAGATACGCAGTATTTT. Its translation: CATSDPYQDRPAGDTQYF.

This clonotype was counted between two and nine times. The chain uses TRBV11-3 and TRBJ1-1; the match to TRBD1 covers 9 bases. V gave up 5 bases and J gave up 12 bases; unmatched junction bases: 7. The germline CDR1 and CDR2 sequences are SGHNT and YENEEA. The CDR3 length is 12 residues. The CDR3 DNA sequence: TGTGCCAGCAGCCCTGGACAGGGGCCTTCTTTCTTT. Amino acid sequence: CASSPGQGPSFF.

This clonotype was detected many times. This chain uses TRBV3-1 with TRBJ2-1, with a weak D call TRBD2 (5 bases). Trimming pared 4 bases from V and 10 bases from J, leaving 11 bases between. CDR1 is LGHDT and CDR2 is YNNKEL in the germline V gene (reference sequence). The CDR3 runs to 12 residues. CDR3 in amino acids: CASSPPGSEQFF. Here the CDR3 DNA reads TGTGCCAGCAGCCCTCCGGGGTCCGAGCAGTTCTTC.

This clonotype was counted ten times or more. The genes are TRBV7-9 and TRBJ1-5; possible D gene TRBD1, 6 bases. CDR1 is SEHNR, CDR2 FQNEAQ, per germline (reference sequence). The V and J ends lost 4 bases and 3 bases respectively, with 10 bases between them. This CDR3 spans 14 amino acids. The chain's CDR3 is CASSWDTTNQPQHF. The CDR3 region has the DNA TGTGCCAGCAGCTGGGACACCACCAATCAGCCCCAGCATTTT.

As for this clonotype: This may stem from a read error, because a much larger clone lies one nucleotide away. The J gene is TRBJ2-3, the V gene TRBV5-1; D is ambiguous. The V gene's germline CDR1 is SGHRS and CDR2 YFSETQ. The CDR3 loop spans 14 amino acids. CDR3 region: CVSSLDGSTDTQYF. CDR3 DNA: TGCGTCAGCAGCTTGGACGGTAGCACAGATACGCAGTATTTT.

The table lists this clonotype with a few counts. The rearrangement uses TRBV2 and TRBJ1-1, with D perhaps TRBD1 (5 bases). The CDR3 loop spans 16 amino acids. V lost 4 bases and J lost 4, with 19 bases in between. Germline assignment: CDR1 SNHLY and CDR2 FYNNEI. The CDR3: CASSGRGPTATTEAFF. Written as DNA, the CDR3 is TGTGCCAGCAGTGGACGGGGACCGACAGCTACCACTGAAGCTTTCTTT.

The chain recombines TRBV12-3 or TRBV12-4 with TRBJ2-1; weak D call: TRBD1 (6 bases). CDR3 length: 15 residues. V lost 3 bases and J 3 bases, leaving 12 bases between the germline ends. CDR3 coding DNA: TGTGCCAGCAGTTTTGCTTGGACAGACTACAATGAGCAGTTCTTC. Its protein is CASSFAWTDYNEQFF.

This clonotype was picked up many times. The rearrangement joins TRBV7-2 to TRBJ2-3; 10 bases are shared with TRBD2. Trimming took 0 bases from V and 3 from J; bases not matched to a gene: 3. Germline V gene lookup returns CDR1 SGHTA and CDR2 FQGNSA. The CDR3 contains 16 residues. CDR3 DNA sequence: TGTGCCAGCAGCTTAGCCCAACTAGCGGGAACAGATACGCAGTATTTT. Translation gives CASSLAQLAGTDTQYF.

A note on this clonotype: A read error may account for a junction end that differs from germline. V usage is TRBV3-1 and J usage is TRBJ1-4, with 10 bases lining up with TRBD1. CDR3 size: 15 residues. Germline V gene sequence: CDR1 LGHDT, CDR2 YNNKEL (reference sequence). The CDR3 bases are TGTGCCAACAGCCTCGGGGGACAGGGGAATGAAAAACTGTTTTTT. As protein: CANSLGGQGNEKLFF.

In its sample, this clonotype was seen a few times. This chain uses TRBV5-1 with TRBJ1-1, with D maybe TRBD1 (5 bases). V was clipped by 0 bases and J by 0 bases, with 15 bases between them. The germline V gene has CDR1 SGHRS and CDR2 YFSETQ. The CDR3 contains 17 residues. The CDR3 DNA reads TGCGCCAGCAGCTTGGATCAGGGTGGCCCAGTGAACACTGAAGCTTTCTTT. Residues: CASSLDQGGPVNTEAFF. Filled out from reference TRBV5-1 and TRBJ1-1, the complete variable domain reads KAGVTQTPRYLIKTRGQQVTLSCSPISGHRSVSWYQQTPGQGLQFLFEYFSETQRNKGNFPGRFSGRQFSNSRSEMNVSTLELGDSALYLCASSLDQGGPVNTEAFFGQGTRLTVV.

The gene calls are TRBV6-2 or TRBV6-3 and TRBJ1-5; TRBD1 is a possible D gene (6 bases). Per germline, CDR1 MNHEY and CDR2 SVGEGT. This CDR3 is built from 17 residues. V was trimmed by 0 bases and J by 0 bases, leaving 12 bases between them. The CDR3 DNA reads TGTGCCAGCAGTTACTCGAACCCAGGGGCTAGCAATCAGCCCCAGCATTTT. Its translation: CASSYSNPGASNQPQHF.

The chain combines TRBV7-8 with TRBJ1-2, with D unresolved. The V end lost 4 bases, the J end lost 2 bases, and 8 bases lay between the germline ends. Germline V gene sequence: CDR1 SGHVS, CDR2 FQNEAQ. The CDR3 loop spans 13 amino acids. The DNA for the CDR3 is TGTGCCAGCAGCTCCCCCAACAACTATGGCTACACCTTC. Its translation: CASSSPNNYGYTF.

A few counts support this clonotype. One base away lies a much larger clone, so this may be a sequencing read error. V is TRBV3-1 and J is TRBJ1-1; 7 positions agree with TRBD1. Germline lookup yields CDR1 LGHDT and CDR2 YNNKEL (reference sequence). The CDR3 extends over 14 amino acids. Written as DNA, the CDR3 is TGTGCCAGCAGCCAAGAGACAGGGAACGCTGAAGCTTTCTTT. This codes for CASSQETGNAEAFF.